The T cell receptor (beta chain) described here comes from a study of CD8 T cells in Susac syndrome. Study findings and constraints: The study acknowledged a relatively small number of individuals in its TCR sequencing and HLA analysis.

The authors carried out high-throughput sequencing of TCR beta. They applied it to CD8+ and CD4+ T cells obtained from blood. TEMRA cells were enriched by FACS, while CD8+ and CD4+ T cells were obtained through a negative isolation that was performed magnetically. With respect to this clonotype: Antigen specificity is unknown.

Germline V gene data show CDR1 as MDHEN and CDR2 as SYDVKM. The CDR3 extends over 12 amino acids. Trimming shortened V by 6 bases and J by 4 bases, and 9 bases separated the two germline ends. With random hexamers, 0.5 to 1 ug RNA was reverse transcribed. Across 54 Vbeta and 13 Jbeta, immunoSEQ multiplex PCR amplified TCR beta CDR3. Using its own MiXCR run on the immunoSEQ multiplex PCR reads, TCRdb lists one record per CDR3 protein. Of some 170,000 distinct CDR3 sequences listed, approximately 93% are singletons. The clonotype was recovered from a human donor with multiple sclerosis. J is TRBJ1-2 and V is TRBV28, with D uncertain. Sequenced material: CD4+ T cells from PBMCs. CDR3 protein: CASSWMRYGYTF. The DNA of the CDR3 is TGTGCCAGCAGCTGGATGCGCTATGGCTACACCTTC.